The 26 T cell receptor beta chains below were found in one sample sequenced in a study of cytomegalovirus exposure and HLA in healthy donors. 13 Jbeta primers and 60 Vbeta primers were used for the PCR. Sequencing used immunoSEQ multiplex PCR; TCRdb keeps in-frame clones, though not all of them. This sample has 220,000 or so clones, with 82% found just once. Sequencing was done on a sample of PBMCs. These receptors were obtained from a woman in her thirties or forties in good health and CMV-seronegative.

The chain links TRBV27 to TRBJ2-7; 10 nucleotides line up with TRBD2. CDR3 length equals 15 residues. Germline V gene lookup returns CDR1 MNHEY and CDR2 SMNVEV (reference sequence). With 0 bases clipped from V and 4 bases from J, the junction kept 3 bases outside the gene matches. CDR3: CASSLSPSGSYEQYF. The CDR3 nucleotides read TGTGCCAGCAGTTTATCTCCTAGCGGGAGTTACGAGCAGTACTTC.

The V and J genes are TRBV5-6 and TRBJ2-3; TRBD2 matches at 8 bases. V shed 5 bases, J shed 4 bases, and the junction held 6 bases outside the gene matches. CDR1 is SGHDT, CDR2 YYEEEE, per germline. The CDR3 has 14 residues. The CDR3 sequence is CASSFAGGADTQYF. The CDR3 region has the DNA TGTGCCAGCAGTTTCGCGGGGGGCGCAGATACGCAGTATTTT.

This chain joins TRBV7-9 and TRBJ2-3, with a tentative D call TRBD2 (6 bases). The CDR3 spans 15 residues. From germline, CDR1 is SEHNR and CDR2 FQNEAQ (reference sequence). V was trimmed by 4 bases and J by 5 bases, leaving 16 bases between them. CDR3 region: CASSSPPGDEDTQYF. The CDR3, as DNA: TGTGCCAGCAGCTCCCCCCCGGGGGACGAAGATACGCAGTATTTT.

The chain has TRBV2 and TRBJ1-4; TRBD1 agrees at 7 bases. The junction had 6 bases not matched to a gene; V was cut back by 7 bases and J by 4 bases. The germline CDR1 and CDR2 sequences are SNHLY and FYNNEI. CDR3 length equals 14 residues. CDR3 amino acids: CASTQGQYNEKLFF. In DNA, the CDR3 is TGTGCCAGCACCCAGGGACAGTATAATGAAAAACTGTTTTTT.

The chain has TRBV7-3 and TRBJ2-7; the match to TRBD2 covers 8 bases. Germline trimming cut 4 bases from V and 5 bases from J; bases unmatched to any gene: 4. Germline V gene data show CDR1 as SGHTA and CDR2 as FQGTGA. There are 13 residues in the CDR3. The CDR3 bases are TGTGCCAGCAGCTGGGGACTAGGGGACGAGCAGTACTTC. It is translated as CASSWGLGDEQYF. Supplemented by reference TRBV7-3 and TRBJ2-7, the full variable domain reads GAGVSQTPSNKVTEKGKYVELRCDPISGHTALYWYRQSLGQGPEFLIYFQGTGAADDSGLPNDRFFAVRPEGSVSTLKIQRTERGDSAVYLCASSWGLGDEQYFGPGTRLTVT.

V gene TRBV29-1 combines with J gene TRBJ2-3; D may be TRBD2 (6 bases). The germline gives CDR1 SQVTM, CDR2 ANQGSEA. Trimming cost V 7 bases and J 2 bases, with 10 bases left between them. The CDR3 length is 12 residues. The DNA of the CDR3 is TGCAGCGCCCGGGAGATCACAGATACGCAGTATTTT. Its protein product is CSAREITDTQYF.

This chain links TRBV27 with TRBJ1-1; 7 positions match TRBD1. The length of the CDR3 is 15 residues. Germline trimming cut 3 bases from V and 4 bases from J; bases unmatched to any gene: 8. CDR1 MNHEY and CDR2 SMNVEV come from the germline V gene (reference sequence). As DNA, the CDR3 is TGTGCCAGCAGTTTTAGGGGGCATACCAGCACTGAAGCTTTCTTT. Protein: CASSFRGHTSTEAFF.

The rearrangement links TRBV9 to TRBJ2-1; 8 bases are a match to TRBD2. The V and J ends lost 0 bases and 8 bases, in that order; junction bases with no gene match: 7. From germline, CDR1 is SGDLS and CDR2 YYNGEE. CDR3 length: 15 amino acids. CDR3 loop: CASSVGLAIRDEQFF. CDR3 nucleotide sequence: TGTGCCAGCAGCGTAGGACTAGCGATTCGGGATGAGCAGTTCTTC.

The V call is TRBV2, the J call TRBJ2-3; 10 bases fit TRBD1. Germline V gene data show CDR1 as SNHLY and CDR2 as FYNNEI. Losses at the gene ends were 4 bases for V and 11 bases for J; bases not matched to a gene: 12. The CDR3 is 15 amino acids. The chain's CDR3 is CASSVIRDRGRGQYF. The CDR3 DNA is TGTGCCAGCAGTGTGATCCGGGACAGGGGTAGGGGGCAGTATTTT.

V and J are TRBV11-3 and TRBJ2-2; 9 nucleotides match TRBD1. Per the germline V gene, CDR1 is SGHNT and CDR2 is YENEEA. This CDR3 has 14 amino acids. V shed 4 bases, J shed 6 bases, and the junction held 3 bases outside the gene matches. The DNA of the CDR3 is TGTGCCAGCAGCTCAAGACAGGGGGCCGGGGAGCTGTTTTTT. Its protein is CASSSRQGAGELFF. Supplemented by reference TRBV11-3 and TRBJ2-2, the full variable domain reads EAGVVQSPRYKIIEKKQPVAFWCNPISGHNTLYWYLQNLGQGPELLIRYENEEAVDDSQLPKDRFSAERLKGVDSTLKIQPAELGDSAVYLCASSSRQGAGELFFGEGSRLTVL.

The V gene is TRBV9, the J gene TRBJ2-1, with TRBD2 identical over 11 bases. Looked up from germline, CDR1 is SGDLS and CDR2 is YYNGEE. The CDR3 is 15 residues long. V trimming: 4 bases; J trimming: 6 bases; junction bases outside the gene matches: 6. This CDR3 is CASSTSGSIPNEQFF. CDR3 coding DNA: TGTGCCAGCAGCACTAGCGGGAGTATCCCCAATGAGCAGTTCTTC.

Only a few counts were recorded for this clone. The CDR3 DNA reads TGTGCCAGCAGTCAACAGGGGGCTGGAGGGGAGCTGTTTTTT. Translated, it gives CASSQQGAGGELFF. The chain recombines TRBV2 with TRBJ2-2; 9 bases agree with TRBD1. Trimming cost V 5 bases and J 8 bases; bases outside gene matches: 6. Germline CDR1 reads SNHLY; CDR2 reads FYNNEI. This CDR3 is built from 14 residues.

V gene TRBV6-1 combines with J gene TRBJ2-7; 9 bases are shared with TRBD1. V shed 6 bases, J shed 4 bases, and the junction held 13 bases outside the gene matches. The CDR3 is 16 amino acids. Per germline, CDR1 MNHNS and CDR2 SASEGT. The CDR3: CASREQGAYLIYEQYF. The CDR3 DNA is TGTGCCAGCAGAGAACAGGGGGCGTACCTAATATACGAGCAGTACTTC.

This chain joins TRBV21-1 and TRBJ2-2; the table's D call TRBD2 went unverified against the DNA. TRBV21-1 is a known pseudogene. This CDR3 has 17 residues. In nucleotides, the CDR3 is TGTGCCAGCAGCAAGGCTCCGGGACTATTAGTCACCGGGGAGCTGTTTTTT. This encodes CASSKAPGLLVTGELFF.

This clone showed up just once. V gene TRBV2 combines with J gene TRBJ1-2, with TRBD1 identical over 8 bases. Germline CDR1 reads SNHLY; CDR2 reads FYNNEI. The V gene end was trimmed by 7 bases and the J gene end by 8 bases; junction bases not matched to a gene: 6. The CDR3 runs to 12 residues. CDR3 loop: CASNYDRGGYTF. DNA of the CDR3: TGTGCCAGCAACTACGACAGGGGCGGCTACACCTTC. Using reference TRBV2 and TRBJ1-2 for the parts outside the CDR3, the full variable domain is EPEVTQTPSHQVTQMGQEVILRCVPISNHLYFYWYRQILGQKVEFLVSFYNNEISEKSEIFDDQFSVERPDGSNFTLKIRSTKLEDSAMYFCASNYDRGGYTFGSGTRLTVV.

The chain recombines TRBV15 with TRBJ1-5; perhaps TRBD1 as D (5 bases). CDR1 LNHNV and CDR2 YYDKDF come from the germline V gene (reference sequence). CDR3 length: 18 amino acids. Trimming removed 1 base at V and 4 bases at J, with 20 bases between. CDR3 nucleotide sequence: TGTGCCACCAGCAGAGCCCTATTTGAGTATGGGACTAATCAGCCCCAGCATTTT. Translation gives CATSRALFEYGTNQPQHF.

The CDR3 sequence: CASSRDRYEQYF. DNA of the CDR3: TGTGCCAGCAGTCGGGACAGGTACGAGCAGTACTTC. The chain employs TRBV6-5 and TRBJ2-7; 8 bases are shared with TRBD1. The V segment lost 5 bases and the J segment 4 bases; nucleotides outside the gene matches: 1. CDR3 size: 12 residues. Germline values: CDR1 MNHEY, CDR2 SVGAGI.

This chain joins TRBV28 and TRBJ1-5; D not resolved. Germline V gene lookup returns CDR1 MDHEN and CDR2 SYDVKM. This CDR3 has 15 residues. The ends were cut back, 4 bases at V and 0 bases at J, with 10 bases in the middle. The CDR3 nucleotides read TGTGCCAGCAGTTCGCCGGGAGATAGCAATCAGCCCCAGCATTTT. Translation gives CASSSPGDSNQPQHF.

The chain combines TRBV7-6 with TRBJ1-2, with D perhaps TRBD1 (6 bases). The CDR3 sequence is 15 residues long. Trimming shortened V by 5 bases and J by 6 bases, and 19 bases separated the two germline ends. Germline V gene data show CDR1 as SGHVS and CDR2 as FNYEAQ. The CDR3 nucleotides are TGTGCCAGCAGCGAAACAGGGTGGGAACTAGATGGCTACACCTTC. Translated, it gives CASSETGWELDGYTF.

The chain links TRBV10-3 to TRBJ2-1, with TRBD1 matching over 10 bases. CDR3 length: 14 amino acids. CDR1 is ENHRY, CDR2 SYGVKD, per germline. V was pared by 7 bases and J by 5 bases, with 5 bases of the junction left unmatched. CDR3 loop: CAITRTGGNNEQFF. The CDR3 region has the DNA TGTGCCATCACTCGGACAGGGGGGAACAATGAGCAGTTCTTC.

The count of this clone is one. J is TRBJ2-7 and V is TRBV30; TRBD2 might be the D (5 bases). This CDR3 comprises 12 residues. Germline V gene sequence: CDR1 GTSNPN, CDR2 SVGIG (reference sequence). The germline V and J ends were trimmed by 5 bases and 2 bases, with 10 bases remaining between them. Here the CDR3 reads CAWGTGTYEQYF. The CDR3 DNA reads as TGTGCCTGGGGTACGGGAACCTACGAGCAGTACTTC.

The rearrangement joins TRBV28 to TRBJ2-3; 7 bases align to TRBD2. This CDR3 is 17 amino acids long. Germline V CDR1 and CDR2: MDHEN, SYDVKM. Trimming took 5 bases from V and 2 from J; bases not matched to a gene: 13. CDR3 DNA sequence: TGTGCCAGCAGTCTGGCTGCGGCTAGCGGAAACACAGATACGCAGTATTTT. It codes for CASSLAAASGNTDTQYF. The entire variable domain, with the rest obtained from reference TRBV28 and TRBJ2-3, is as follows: DVKVTQSSRYLVKRTGEKVFLECVQDMDHENMFWYRQDPGLGLRLIYFSYDVKMKEKGDIPEGYSVSREKKERFSLILESASTNQTSMYLCASSLAAASGNTDTQYFGPGTRLTVL.

CDR3 nucleotides: TGTGCCAGCAGCGTAAGGGGAAACACTGAAGCTTTCTTT. This gives the protein CASSVRGNTEAFF. The rearrangement links TRBV9 to TRBJ1-1; D may be TRBD1 (5 bases). V dropped 1 base and J dropped 2 bases, with 6 bases sitting between them. Germline lookup yields CDR1 SGDLS and CDR2 YYNGEE. The CDR3 has 13 amino acids.

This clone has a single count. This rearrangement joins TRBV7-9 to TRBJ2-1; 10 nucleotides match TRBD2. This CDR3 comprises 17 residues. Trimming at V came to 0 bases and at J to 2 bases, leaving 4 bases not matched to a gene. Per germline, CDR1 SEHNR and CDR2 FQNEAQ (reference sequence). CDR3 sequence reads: CASSLATSGLAYNEQFF. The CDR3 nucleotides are TGTGCCAGCAGCTTAGCGACTAGCGGGCTGGCCTACAATGAGCAGTTCTTC.

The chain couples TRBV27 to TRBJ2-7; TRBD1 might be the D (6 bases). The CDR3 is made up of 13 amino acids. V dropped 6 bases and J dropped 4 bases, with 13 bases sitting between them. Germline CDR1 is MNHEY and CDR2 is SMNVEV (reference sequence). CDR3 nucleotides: TGTGCCAGCAGCCGTGCTACAGGGTACGAGCAGTACTTC. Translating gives CASSRATGYEQYF.

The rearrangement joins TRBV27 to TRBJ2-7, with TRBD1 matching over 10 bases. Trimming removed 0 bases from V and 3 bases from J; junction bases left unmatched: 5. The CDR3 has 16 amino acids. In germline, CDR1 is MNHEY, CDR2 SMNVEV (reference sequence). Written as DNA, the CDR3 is TGTGCCAGCAGTTTATCGCCCGGGACAGGGGACTACGAGCAGTACTTC. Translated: CASSLSPGTGDYEQYF.